The entry that follows covers one TCR beta chain sequence. The record originates from a study of technical replicates of blood from a handful of donors. The method was immunoSEQ multiplex PCR; TCRdb's version includes in-frame clones alone and lacks a portion of them. The sample yields under 95,000 clones, approximately 95% seen once. This receptor was taken from a human donor in good health. The source material was T cells isolated from PBMCs.

CDR3 loop: CASSHEQNMNTEAFF. The CDR3, as DNA: TGTGCCAGCAGTCACGAACAGAACATGAACACTGAAGCTTTCTTT. The chain carries TRBV2 and TRBJ1-1; D is undetermined. Germline CDR1 SNHLY, CDR2 FYNNEI. Trimming cost V 5 bases and J 0 bases, with 13 bases left between them. The CDR3 loop spans 15 amino acids.